A single sample gave rise to the 16 T cell receptor beta chains below, sequenced in a study of beta chain features in type 1 diabetes. Study results and caveats: Type 1 diabetes patients showed a moderate but significant shortening of TCRB CDR3s in all four CD4+ subsets.

For these receptors, no antigen is known. The entirety of the isolated RNA underwent reverse transcription, so expressed TCRB transcripts were sequenced. Assay: immunoSEQ multiplex PCR; the TCRdb copy retains only in-frame clones and omits some. The table has 300,000 to 350,000 clones, around 8.5% seen once. The sample comprised central memory CD4+ T cells from blood. The receptor source for this set is a young man with type 1 diabetes.

There are a few counts of this clone. This chain links TRBV7-6 with TRBJ1-2; the D is unclear. The CDR3 sequence is 14 residues long. Germline CDR1 and CDR2: SGHVS and FNYEAQ. Trimming pared 1 base from V and 4 bases from J, leaving 10 bases between. CDR3 sequence: CASSLEPQAYGYTF. The CDR3, as DNA: TGTGCCAGCAGCTTAGAACCCCAGGCCTATGGCTACACCTTC.

This clone was counted only a few times. The rearrangement links TRBV18 to TRBJ2-1; possibly TRBD2 for D (5 bases). This CDR3 spans 13 amino acids. Looked up from germline, CDR1 is KGHSH and CDR2 is LQKENI. V dropped 2 bases and J dropped 9 bases, with 11 bases sitting between them. For the CDR3, the DNA is TGTGCCAGCTCACCAACCCAAGGACTTGAGCAGTTCTTC. Its translation is CASSPTQGLEQFF.

Concerning this clone: Relative to the germline gene, one junction end is altered; a read error may explain this. The chain joins TRBV9 to TRBJ1-3, with D perhaps TRBD1 (6 bases). CDR3 length equals 15 residues. Germline CDR1 and CDR2: SGDLS and YYNGEE. CDR3 sequence (DNA): TGTGCCAGCAGCGTAGAAGGACAGAATGGAAATACCATATATTTT. This codes for CASSVEGQNGNTIYF.

CDR3 protein: CASSRGAVKGQETQYF. For the CDR3, the DNA is TGTGCCAGCAGCCGAGGCGCAGTCAAGGGGCAAGAGACCCAGTACTTC. The chain joins TRBV2 to TRBJ2-5; D is possibly TRBD1 (5 bases). Between the trimmed V and J ends, which lost 6 bases and 2 bases, there was a span of 19 bases. This CDR3 has 16 residues. Germline V gives CDR1 SNHLY, CDR2 FYNNEI. Filled out from reference TRBV2 and TRBJ2-5, the complete variable domain reads EPEVTQTPSHQVTQMGQEVILRCVPISNHLYFYWYRQILGQKVEFLVSFYNNEISEKSEIFDDQFSVERPDGSNFTLKIRSTKLEDSAMYFCASSRGAVKGQETQYFGPGTRLLVL.

In its sample, this clone was seen a few times. For the CDR3, the DNA is TGCGCCAGCAGCGCGTCCAACACAGATACGCAGTATTTT. It is translated as CASSASNTDTQYF. The chain employs TRBV5-1 and TRBJ2-3; D gene ambiguous. With 4 bases removed from V and 2 bases from J, the gap between germline ends came to 8 bases. This CDR3 has 13 residues. Germline V lookup: CDR1 SGHRS, CDR2 YFSETQ.

This rearrangement joins TRBV10-3 to TRBJ2-2; 10 bases are shared with TRBD2. V lost 10 bases, J lost 7 bases, and 12 bases stayed unmatched. The CDR3 covers 15 residues. Germline assignment: CDR1 ENHRY and CDR2 SYGVKD. The CDR3 nucleotides read TGTGCCACCCGGACAGCGGGGGGGCAGAGCGGGGAGCTGTTTTTT. Its protein product is CATRTAGGQSGELFF.

This clone was seen only a few times. This CDR3 is also generated by other DNA sequences in the sample. The chain employs TRBV28 and TRBJ2-6; no clear D. The CDR3 consists of 14 residues. The germline gives CDR1 MDHEN, CDR2 SYDVKM. V was pared by 9 bases and J by 4 bases, with 13 bases between. Written as DNA, the CDR3 is TGTGCCAGTTCTCCATCGACGGGGGCCAACGTCCTGACTTTC. Amino acid sequence: CASSPSTGANVLTF.

This clone was recorded a few times. This chain uses TRBV11-2 with TRBJ1-2; 9 bases agree with TRBD1. Germline CDR1 reads SGHAT; CDR2 reads FQNNGV. With V trimmed by 1 base and J by 5 bases, 5 bases remained unmatched. The CDR3 totals 15 residues. CDR3 residues: CASSLAGQGTYGYTF. The CDR3 DNA reads TGTGCCAGCAGCTTAGCGGGACAGGGAACGTATGGCTACACCTTC.

This clone was observed a few times. V gene TRBV6-6 combines with J gene TRBJ2-7, with no clear D. Germline CDR1 and CDR2: MNHNY and SVGAGI (reference sequence). Trimming shortened V by 4 bases and J by 4 bases, and 11 bases separated the two germline ends. The CDR3 covers 13 residues. The DNA of the CDR3 is TGTGCCAGCAGTTCCTTGACCAATTACGAGCAGTACTTC. Its translation is CASSSLTNYEQYF.

Concerning this clone: Other DNA sequences within the sample encode an identical CDR3. The chain recombines TRBV20-1 with TRBJ2-7; perhaps TRBD1 as D (6 bases). Between the trimmed V and J ends, which lost 5 bases and 1 base, there was a span of 6 bases. Per the germline V gene, CDR1 is DFQATT and CDR2 is SNEGSKA (reference sequence). The CDR3 totals 11 residues. The CDR3 nucleotides are TGCAGTGCTGACAGGTCCTACGAGCAGTACTTC. Translating gives CSADRSYEQYF.

This chain connects TRBV28 to TRBJ1-5; D is undetermined. The CDR3 is 12 residues long. V shed 6 bases and J shed 4 bases, with 7 bases lying between them. Germline V gives CDR1 MDHEN, CDR2 SYDVKM. The CDR3 region has the DNA TGTGCCAGCAGACAGCTAAATCAGCCCCAGCATTTT. Its translation is CASRQLNQPQHF.

This chain uses TRBV7-9 with TRBJ2-2; 8 positions agree with TRBD1. Losses at the gene ends were 5 bases for V and 6 bases for J; bases not matched to a gene: 14. The CDR3 spans 17 residues. From germline, CDR1 is SEHNR and CDR2 FQNEAQ (reference sequence). CDR3 coding DNA: TGTGCCAGCAGCCCCGTCTCCGACAGGGGCTATGCCGGGGAGCTGTTTTTT. Protein sequence: CASSPVSDRGYAGELFF.

This clone has just a few counts. The gene calls are TRBV7-2 and TRBJ1-2, with D tentatively TRBD1 (6 bases). Per germline, CDR1 SGHTA and CDR2 FQGNSA. The V end was cut by 3 bases, the J end by 4 bases, with 15 bases between. The CDR3 consists of 15 residues. CDR3 sequence (DNA): TGTGCCAGCAGCTTGGGACAAGCCATGCTCTATGGCTACACCTTC. This sequence encodes CASSLGQAMLYGYTF.

This clone was observed a handful of times. The gene calls are TRBV30 and TRBJ1-1; D gene unclear. From germline, CDR1 is GTSNPN and CDR2 SVGIG (reference sequence). With 0 bases removed from V and 10 bases from J, the gap between germline ends came to 15 bases. There are 13 residues in the CDR3. In DNA form, the CDR3 reads TGTGCCTGGAGTGTAAGTCAGGCTCCGGCAGCTTTCTTT. This codes for CAWSVSQAPAAFF.

The rearrangement links TRBV27 to TRBJ2-5, with unresolved D. From germline, CDR1 is MNHEY and CDR2 SMNVEV (reference sequence). The CDR3 extends over 12 amino acids. V was clipped by 5 bases and J by 4 bases, with 8 bases between them. Here the CDR3 reads CASSPLRETQYF. Here the CDR3 DNA reads TGTGCCAGCAGTCCGCTTAGAGAGACCCAGTACTTC.

This clone was observed at least ten times. The genes are TRBV23-1 and TRBJ1-1, with D perhaps TRBD1 (6 bases). TRBV23-1 is an ORF, with its function uncertain. Trimming cost V 0 bases and J 7 bases, with 12 bases left between them. This CDR3 is 14 amino acids long. The CDR3 reads CASSQSDGGYEAFF. The CDR3 nucleotides are TGCGCCAGCAGTCAATCGGACGGGGGCTATGAAGCTTTCTTT.